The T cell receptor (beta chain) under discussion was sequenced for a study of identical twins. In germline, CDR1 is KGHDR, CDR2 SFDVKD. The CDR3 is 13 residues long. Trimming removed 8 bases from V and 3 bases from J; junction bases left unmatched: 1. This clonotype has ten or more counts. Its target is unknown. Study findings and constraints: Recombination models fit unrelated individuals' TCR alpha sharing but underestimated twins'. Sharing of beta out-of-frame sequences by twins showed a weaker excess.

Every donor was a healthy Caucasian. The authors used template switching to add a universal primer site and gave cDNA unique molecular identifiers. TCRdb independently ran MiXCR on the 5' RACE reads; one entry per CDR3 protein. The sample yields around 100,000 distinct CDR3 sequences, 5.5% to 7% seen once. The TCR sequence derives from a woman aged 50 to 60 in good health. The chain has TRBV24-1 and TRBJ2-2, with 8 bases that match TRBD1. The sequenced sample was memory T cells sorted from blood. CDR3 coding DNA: TGTGCCACCAAGGACAGGGACACCGGGGAGCTGTTTTTT. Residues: CATKDRDTGELFF.